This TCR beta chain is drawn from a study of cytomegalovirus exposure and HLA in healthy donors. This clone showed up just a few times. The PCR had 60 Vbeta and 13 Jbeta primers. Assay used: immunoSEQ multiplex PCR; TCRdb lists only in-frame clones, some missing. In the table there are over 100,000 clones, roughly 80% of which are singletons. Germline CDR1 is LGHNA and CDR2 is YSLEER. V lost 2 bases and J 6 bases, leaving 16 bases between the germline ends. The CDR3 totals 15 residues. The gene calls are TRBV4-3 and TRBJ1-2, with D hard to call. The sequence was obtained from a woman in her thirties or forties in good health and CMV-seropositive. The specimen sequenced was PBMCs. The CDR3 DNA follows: TGCGCCAGCAGCCAAAAACCTGGAACAGCCGATGGCTACACCTTC. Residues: CASSQKPGTADGYTF.